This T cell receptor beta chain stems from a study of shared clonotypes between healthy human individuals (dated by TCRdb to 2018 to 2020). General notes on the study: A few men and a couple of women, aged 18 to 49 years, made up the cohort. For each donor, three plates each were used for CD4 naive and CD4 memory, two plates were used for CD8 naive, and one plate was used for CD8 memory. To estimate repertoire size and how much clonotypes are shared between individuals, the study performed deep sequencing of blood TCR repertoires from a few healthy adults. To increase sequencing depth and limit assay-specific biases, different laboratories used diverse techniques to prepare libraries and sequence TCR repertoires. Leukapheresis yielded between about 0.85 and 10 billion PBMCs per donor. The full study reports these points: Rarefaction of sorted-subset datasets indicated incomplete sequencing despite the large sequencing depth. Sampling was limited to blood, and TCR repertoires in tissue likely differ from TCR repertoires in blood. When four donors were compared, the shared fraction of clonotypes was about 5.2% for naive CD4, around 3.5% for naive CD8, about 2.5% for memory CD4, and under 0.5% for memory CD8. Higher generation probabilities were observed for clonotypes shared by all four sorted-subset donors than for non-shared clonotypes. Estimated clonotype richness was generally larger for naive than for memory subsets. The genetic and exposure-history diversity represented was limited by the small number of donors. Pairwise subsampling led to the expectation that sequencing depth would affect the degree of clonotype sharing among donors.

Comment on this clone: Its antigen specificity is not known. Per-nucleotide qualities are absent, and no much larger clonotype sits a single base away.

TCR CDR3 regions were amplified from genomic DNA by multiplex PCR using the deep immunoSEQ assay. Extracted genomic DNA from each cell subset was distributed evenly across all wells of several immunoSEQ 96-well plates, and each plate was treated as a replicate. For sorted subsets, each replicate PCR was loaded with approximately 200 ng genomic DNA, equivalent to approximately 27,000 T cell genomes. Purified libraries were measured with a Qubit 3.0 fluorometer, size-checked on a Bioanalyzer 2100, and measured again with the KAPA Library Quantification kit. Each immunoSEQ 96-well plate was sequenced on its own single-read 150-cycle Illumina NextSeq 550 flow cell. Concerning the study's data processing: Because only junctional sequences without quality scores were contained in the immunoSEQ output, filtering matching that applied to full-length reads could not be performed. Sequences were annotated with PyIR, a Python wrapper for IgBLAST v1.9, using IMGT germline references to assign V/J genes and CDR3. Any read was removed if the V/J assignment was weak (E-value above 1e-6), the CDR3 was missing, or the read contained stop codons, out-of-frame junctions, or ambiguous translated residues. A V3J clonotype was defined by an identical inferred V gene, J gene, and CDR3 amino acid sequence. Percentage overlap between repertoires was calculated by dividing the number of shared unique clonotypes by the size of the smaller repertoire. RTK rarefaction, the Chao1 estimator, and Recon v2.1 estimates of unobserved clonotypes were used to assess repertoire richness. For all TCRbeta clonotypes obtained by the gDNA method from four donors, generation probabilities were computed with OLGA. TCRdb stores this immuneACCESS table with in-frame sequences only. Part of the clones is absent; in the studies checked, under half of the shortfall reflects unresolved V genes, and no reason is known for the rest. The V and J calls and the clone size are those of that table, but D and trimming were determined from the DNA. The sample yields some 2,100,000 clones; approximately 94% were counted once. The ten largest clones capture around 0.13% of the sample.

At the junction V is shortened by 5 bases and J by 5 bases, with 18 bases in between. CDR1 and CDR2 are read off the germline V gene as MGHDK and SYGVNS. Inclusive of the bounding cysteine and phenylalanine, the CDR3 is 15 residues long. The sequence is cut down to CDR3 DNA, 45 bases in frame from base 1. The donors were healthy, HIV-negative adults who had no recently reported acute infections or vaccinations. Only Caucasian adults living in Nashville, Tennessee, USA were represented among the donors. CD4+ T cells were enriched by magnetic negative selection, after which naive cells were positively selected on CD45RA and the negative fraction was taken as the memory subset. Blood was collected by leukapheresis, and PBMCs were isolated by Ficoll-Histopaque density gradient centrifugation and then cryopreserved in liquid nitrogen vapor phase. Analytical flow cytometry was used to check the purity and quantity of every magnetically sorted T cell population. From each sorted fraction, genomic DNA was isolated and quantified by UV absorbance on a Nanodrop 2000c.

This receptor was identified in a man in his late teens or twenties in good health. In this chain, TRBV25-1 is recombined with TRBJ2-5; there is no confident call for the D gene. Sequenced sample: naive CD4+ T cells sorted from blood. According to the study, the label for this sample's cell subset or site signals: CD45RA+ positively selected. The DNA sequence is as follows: TGTGCCAGCAGTACCTATTTACAACTTCGGGAGACCCAGTACTTC. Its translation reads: CASSTYLQLRETQYF.